This TCR beta chain was identified in a study of cytomegalovirus exposure and HLA in healthy donors. Study-wide results and limits: Reports showed the classifier diagnosing cytomegalovirus status with high specificity and sensitivity. Analysis was carried out at a later point, and it linked a missense DCLRE1C variant to TCR beta V- and J-gene trimming. TCR beta chains numbering more than 150 were designated cytomegalovirus-associated. Across HLA loci, a later analysis found differing TCR association rates, with DRB1 most and HLA-C fewest.

PCR employed 60 Vbeta and 13 Jbeta primers. Method: immunoSEQ multiplex PCR; TCRdb's copy keeps in-frame clones and lacks some. Found here are about 140,000 clones; the top ten clones hold about 2%. CDR1 is MNHEY, CDR2 SVGAGI, per germline. There are 15 residues in the CDR3. V gave up 6 bases and J gave up 3 bases, with 16 bases separating them. As regards this clone: Antigen: not known.

This TCR derives from a woman aged 18-30 years in good health and CMV-seronegative. This chain connects TRBV6-5 to TRBJ2-3; D may be TRBD2 (6 bases). Sequenced sample: PBMCs. CDR3 residues: CASRALALGTDTQYF. The CDR3 bases are TGTGCCAGCAGGGCCCTAGCGCTAGGAACAGATACGCAGTATTTT.